This TCR beta chain was profiled in a study of cytomegalovirus exposure and HLA in healthy donors. The CDR3 is 14 amino acids. The V end lost 0 bases, the J end lost 3 bases, and 10 bases lay between the germline ends. Per the germline V gene, CDR1 is SGHRS and CDR2 is YFSETQ. The PCR contained 60 Vbeta and 13 Jbeta primers. Sequenced by immunoSEQ multiplex PCR; TCRdb stores in-frame clones only, minus some. The sample includes approximately 82,000 clones, around a tenth of them seen just once. This clone has just a few counts. The receptor comes from a man between 60 and 75 years old in good health and CMV-seropositive. The chain links TRBV5-1 to TRBJ2-7; perhaps TRBD1 as D (6 bases). Sequenced: PBMCs. CDR3 sequence (DNA): TGCGCCAGCAGCTTGGGACAGGATTTCTACGAGCAGTACTTC. Translation: CASSLGQDFYEQYF.